Shown below are 26 T cell receptor beta chains from a single sample sequenced in a study of T-cell reconstitution after alpha-beta-depleted transplantation in children. It was with unique molecular identifiers that the TCRbeta library was prepared. One entry per CDR3 protein, called by TCRdb with MiXCR from the PCR reads. This repertoire shows 280,000 or so distinct CDR3 sequences, around a tenth found once; its top ten account for around 22%. Here the sequenced sample was peripheral blood, taken 180 days after TCRalphabeta/CD19-depleted stem cell transplant. These TCRs come from a male patient aged 2 to 9 who had a stem cell transplant for chronic granulomatous disease, so the T cells may come from the graft donor.

The chain joins TRBV3-1 to TRBJ2-7; 8 bases align to TRBD2. Germline V gene data show CDR1 as LGHDT and CDR2 as YNNKEL (reference sequence). The CDR3 extends over 19 amino acids. The V gene end was trimmed by 4 bases and the J gene end by 7 bases; junction bases not matched to a gene: 24. Here the CDR3 DNA reads TGTGCCAGCAGCCGGTTAAGTAGCGGGGTTCTCCCCCCCCCGGGGGAGCAGTACTTC. Translation: CASSRLSSGVLPPPGEQYF.

The chain links TRBV11-2 to TRBJ1-2; TRBD1 aligns across 12 bases. The CDR3 runs 18 residues. With V trimmed by 6 bases and J by 1 base, 12 bases remained unmatched. CDR1 and CDR2 (germline): SGHAT, FQNNGV. As DNA, the CDR3 is TGTGCCAGCAGGGTTCCCGGGACAGGGGGCGCCGGTAACTATGGCTACACCTTC. This codes for CASRVPGTGGAGNYGYTF.

This clonotype was seen repeatedly, ten times or more. V usage is TRBV7-2 and J usage is TRBJ2-7, with a possible D match to TRBD2 (6 bases). The CDR3 is 14 residues long. Trimming pared 6 bases from V and 0 bases from J, leaving 12 bases between. Germline values: CDR1 SGHTA, CDR2 FQGNSA. CDR3 sequence reads: CASSYGLLSYEQYF. The CDR3 coding sequence is TGTGCCAGCAGTTACGGACTACTCTCCTACGAGCAGTACTTC.

At least ten counts were recorded for this clonotype. The rearrangement links TRBV20-1 to TRBJ2-2, with D maybe TRBD2 (7 bases). Trimming shortened V by 3 bases and J by 5 bases, and 16 bases separated the two germline ends. From germline, CDR1 is DFQATT and CDR2 SNEGSKA (reference sequence). The length of the CDR3 is 15 residues. The CDR3 DNA reads TGCAGTGCTAGTCGGGGGGCGCGTAGTACCGGGGAGCTGTTTTTT. Its protein is CSASRGARSTGELFF.

This clonotype was found many times. This chain links TRBV12-3 or TRBV12-4 with TRBJ2-2, with D perhaps matching TRBD1 or TRBD2 (5 bases each). This CDR3 has 15 amino acids. The V and J ends lost 5 bases and 3 bases respectively, with 13 bases between them. CDR3 sequence (DNA): TGTGCCAGCAGTCGACCGGGACCCCACACCGGGGAGCTGTTTTTT. This encodes CASSRPGPHTGELFF.

This clonotype was detected ten times or more. The gene calls are TRBV5-1 and TRBJ2-2; 10 bases are shared with TRBD1. The V gene end was trimmed by 7 bases and the J gene end by 2 bases; junction bases not matched to a gene: 2. Germline V gene data show CDR1 as SGHRS and CDR2 as YFSETQ. The CDR3 is 14 residues long. DNA of the CDR3: TGCGCCAGCGGGACAGGGGAAAACACCGGGGAGCTGTTTTTT. It is translated as CASGTGENTGELFF.

The J gene is TRBJ1-1, the V gene TRBV15; D not resolved. The CDR3 spans 14 residues. CDR1 is LNHNV, CDR2 YYDKDF, per germline (reference sequence). Deletions cut 0 bases from V and 4 bases from J, with 9 bases between. The CDR3 is CATSRDRLITEAFF. In DNA, the CDR3 is TGTGCCACCAGCAGAGACAGGTTAATCACTGAAGCTTTCTTT.

In its sample, this clonotype was seen many times. V and J are TRBV20-1 and TRBJ2-6, with D unresolved. V was cut by 3 bases and J by 0 bases, with 12 bases left in between. The CDR3 loop spans 16 amino acids. Germline CDR1 reads DFQATT; CDR2 reads SNEGSKA (reference sequence). The DNA of the CDR3 is TGCAGTGCTAGGTTTCCGGGCGACTCTGGGGCCAACGTCCTGACTTTC. Encoded protein: CSARFPGDSGANVLTF.

This clonotype was seen repeatedly, ten times or more. The rearrangement uses TRBV10-1 and TRBJ2-1, with D perhaps matching TRBD1 (6 bases). The CDR3 contains 16 residues. V shed 4 bases and J shed 0 bases, with 13 bases lying between them. Germline lookup yields CDR1 WNHNN and CDR2 SYGVQD (reference sequence). The CDR3, as DNA: TGCGCCAGCAGTGCCCTCACAGGGAGCTCCTACAATGAGCAGTTCTTC. This encodes CASSALTGSSYNEQFF.

This clonotype has at least ten counts. The chain is built from TRBV9 and TRBJ2-7; 8 positions agree with TRBD2. This CDR3 contains 15 residues. The V and J ends lost 0 bases and 6 bases, in that order; junction bases with no gene match: 8. From germline, CDR1 is SGDLS and CDR2 YYNGEE. The CDR3 sequence is CASSVGSSGSSEQYF. DNA of the CDR3: TGTGCCAGCAGCGTAGGTTCAAGCGGGAGCTCCGAGCAGTACTTC.

This clonotype was recorded at least ten times. The chain's CDR3 is CASSPSRMNQPQHF. The DNA for the CDR3 is TGTGCCAGCAGCCCATCAAGAATGAATCAGCCCCAGCATTTT. The chain has TRBV7-2 and TRBJ1-5; D not resolved. The CDR3 spans 14 residues. V shed 5 bases and J shed 4 bases, with 12 bases lying between them. The germline V gene encodes CDR1 SGHTA and CDR2 FQGNSA.

This clonotype occurred a few times. The genes are TRBV2 and TRBJ2-1, with D perhaps TRBD2 (5 bases). CDR1 SNHLY and CDR2 FYNNEI come from the germline V gene. V gave up 1 base and J gave up 8 bases, with 12 bases separating them. CDR3 length: 14 residues. The DNA for the CDR3 is TGTGCCAGCAGTGAAGTGGACTCCCTGTATGAGCAGTTCTTC. It is translated as CASSEVDSLYEQFF.

This clonotype turned up a few times. This rearrangement joins TRBV11-2 to TRBJ2-7; 8 nucleotides line up with TRBD2. Germline V lookup: CDR1 SGHAT, CDR2 FQNNGV. The CDR3 loop spans 15 amino acids. V lost 4 bases to trimming and J lost 4 bases; unmatched junction nucleotides: 9. The CDR3 reads CASSSNLGLGYEQYF. In DNA form, the CDR3 reads TGTGCCAGCAGCTCTAACTTGGGACTAGGATACGAGCAGTACTTC.

V and J are TRBV7-6 and TRBJ2-2, with D unclear. Germline lookup yields CDR1 SGHVS and CDR2 FNYEAQ. The V end was cut by 4 bases, the J end by 7 bases, with 7 bases between. The CDR3 contains 12 residues. For the CDR3, the DNA is TGTGCCAGCAGCTCTGGGGTCGGGGAGCTGTTTTTT. It encodes CASSSGVGELFF.

The sample holds a few counts of this clonotype. The chain couples TRBV7-2 to TRBJ1-1; D is perhaps TRBD1 (5 bases). This CDR3 has 14 residues. The V gene's germline CDR1 is SGHTA and CDR2 FQGNSA. V gave up 1 base and J gave up 8 bases, with 14 bases separating them. The CDR3 loop is CASSLGGVDPEAFF. The CDR3 nucleotides read TGTGCCAGCAGCTTAGGGGGGGTGGACCCGGAAGCTTTCTTT. The entire variable domain, with the rest obtained from reference TRBV7-2 and TRBJ1-1, is as follows: GAGVSQSPSNKVTEKGKDVELRCDPISGHTALYWYRQSLGQGLEFLIYFQGNSAPDKSGLPSDRFSAERTGGSVSTLTIQRTQQEDSAVYLCASSLGGVDPEAFFGQGTRLTVV.

The chain is built from TRBV5-1 and TRBJ2-2; D not resolved. Trimming shortened V by 4 bases and J by 6 bases, and 16 bases separated the two germline ends. The CDR3 covers 15 residues. Germline CDR1 and CDR2: SGHRS and YFSETQ. The CDR3 DNA reads as TGCGCCAGCAGCCCCAGCCGGGCGCGGCCCGGGGAGCTGTTTTTT. It encodes CASSPSRARPGELFF.

This clonotype was seen repeatedly, ten times or more. The J gene is TRBJ2-7, the V gene TRBV27, with a possible D match to TRBD2 (6 bases). Germline loops: CDR1 MNHEY, CDR2 SMNVEV (reference sequence). This CDR3 is built from 16 residues. V dropped 5 bases and J dropped 2 bases, with 19 bases sitting between them. This CDR3 is CASSLRRVAVPYEQYF. CDR3 in DNA: TGTGCCAGCAGTCTACGAAGAGTAGCGGTACCCTACGAGCAGTACTTC.

This clonotype was counted at least ten times. The chain employs TRBV11-3 and TRBJ2-1, with TRBD1 matching over 7 bases. The CDR3 sequence is 16 residues long. V was pared by 4 bases and J by 2 bases, with 8 bases of the junction left unmatched. The V gene's germline CDR1 is SGHNT and CDR2 YENEEA. CDR3 sequence (DNA): TGTGCCAGCAGCTCGCAGAACAGGGGTCCCTACAATGAGCAGTTCTTC. It encodes CASSSQNRGPYNEQFF.

This clonotype was counted ten times or more. The rearrangement uses TRBV4-1 and TRBJ2-7; 9 bases match TRBD2. Looked up from germline, CDR1 is MGHRA and CDR2 is YSYEKL. J was trimmed by 5 bases and V by 4 bases; bases with no gene match: 12. CDR3 size: 16 residues. DNA of the CDR3: TGCGCCAGCAGCCCGTTTCCAGGACTAGCGTTTCACGAGCAGTACTTC. Residues: CASSPFPGLAFHEQYF.

This clonotype was counted ten times or more. A junction end diverges from the germline sequence, so it may reflect a read error. The rearrangement links TRBV5-6 to TRBJ1-6; D remains ambiguous. Germline CDR1 and CDR2: SGHDT and YYEEEE. The CDR3 is 16 residues long. The CDR3 sequence is CASSLGVANYNSPLHF. The CDR3 nucleotides read TGTGCCAGCAGCTTGGGCGTCGCGAACTATAATTCTCCCCTCCACTTT.

This clonotype was recorded only once. It may be a read error: a sequence one base away is much more abundant. This sequence joins TRBV20-1 and TRBJ1-2; TRBD1 matches at 7 bases. This CDR3 contains 13 residues. The V gene's germline CDR1 is DFQATT and CDR2 SNEGSKA (reference sequence). CDR3 DNA sequence: TGCAGTGCTAGCGCAGGGGGAGACTATGGCTACCCCTTC. It yields the protein CSASAGGDYGYPF.

This clonotype was detected ten times or more. This rearrangement joins TRBV12-3 or TRBV12-4 to TRBJ2-5; 7 bases align to TRBD1. The ends lost 4 bases at V and 2 bases at J; junction bases unmatched: 1. The CDR3 runs 13 residues. In DNA form, the CDR3 reads TGTGCCAGCAGTTCACAGGGGCAAGAGACCCAGTACTTC. Its protein is CASSSQGQETQYF.

This clonotype was recorded a few times. This chain uses TRBV14 with TRBJ2-6, with 9 bases identical to TRBD2. Germline V gives CDR1 SGHDN, CDR2 FVKESK. CDR3 length equals 18 residues. V lost 4 bases to trimming and J lost 0 bases; unmatched junction nucleotides: 7. The CDR3 loop reads CASSPKTSGGSGANVLTF. CDR3 nucleotides: TGTGCCAGCAGCCCCAAGACTAGCGGAGGCTCTGGGGCCAACGTCCTGACTTTC.

This clonotype was observed many times. This chain joins TRBV4-3 and TRBJ2-2, with TRBD2 identical over 8 bases. Trimming removed 1 base from V and 3 bases from J; junction bases left unmatched: 4. CDR3 length equals 16 residues. The V gene's germline CDR1 is LGHNA and CDR2 YSLEER. The CDR3 sequence: CASSQGRGGDTGELFF. DNA of the CDR3: TGCGCCAGCAGCCAAGGTCGGGGGGGGGACACCGGGGAGCTGTTTTTT.

This clonotype was picked up many times. This sequence joins TRBV28 and TRBJ2-1; 7 bases align to TRBD2. The CDR3 sequence is 15 residues long. V gave up 1 base and J gave up 8 bases; unmatched junction bases: 8. From germline, CDR1 is MDHEN and CDR2 SYDVKM. The CDR3 DNA sequence: TGTGCCAGCAGTTTATCTTGGGATGGGGGGGATGAGCAGTTCTTC. This gives the protein CASSLSWDGGDEQFF.

This clonotype was seen repeatedly, ten times or more. The chain employs TRBV5-4 and TRBJ1-5; the D gene is possibly TRBD1 (5 bases). The length of the CDR3 is 15 residues. Between the trimmed V and J ends, which lost 4 bases and 7 bases, there was a span of 18 bases. Germline CDR1 reads SGHNT; CDR2 reads YYREEE (reference sequence). CDR3 loop: CASSKDPGSRQPQHF. The CDR3 region has the DNA TGTGCCAGCAGCAAGGACCCAGGGTCTAGACAGCCCCAGCATTTT.